These T cell receptor beta chains were read from a single sample in a study of T-cell reconstitution after alpha-beta-depleted transplantation in children. One entry per CDR3 protein, called by TCRdb with MiXCR from the PCR reads. The sample comprises some 640,000 distinct CDR3 sequences, roughly 15% of which are singletons, and 0.9% to 1.2% rests with the top ten. Sequencing was performed on PBMCs from the stem cell graft donor, taken from the stem cell graft. These receptors all stem from a human donor who donated a stem cell graft to a child with acute myeloid leukemia. CDR3s include the opening cysteine and the closing phenylalanine or tryptophan. Size tells how often a clone was seen (once, few, many) or the class of an expanded clone, and some rows leave it out.

clone size	V gene	J gene	CDR3 protein
-	TRBV20-1	TRBJ2-7	CCALAGHPEGYYEQYF
-	TRBV28	TRBJ1-4	CASSLSVTNEKLFF
-	TRBV7-9	TRBJ1-1	CASSPRQDTRRGAFF
-	TRBV7-2	TRBJ1-3	CASSLVPESGNTIYF
many	TRBV6-5	TRBJ1-2	CASSYGGANYGYTF
-	TRBV3-1	TRBJ1-6	CASSQDLRPRDLHF
-	TRBV29-1	TRBJ2-5	CSVHPGETQYF
-	TRBV6-1	TRBJ2-3	CASTLGGNQDTQYF
many	TRBV20-1	TRBJ1-2	CSAVQDRGEYGYTF
-	TRBV24-1	TRBJ2-3	CATSDRDRSSTDTQYF
few	TRBV7-2	TRBJ2-7	CASRKNRDRDDEQYF
many	TRBV7-2	TRBJ2-3	CASSLSVGQGTQYF
-	TRBV5-6	TRBJ1-4	CASSLEQGGSNEKLFF
many	TRBV29-1	TRBJ1-5	CSVREGLGSNQPQHF
-	TRBV2	TRBJ2-5	CASGASGAWETQYF
-	TRBV5-6	TRBJ1-4	CASSTGRDRRNEKLFF
-	TRBV7-2	TRBJ2-2	CASSLARGGARAGELFF
many	TRBV29-1	TRBJ2-1	CSGAFRVDHEQFF
many	TRBV6-5	TRBJ1-2	CASSYWDSGSNYGYTF
many	TRBV20-1	TRBJ2-4	CSARDVHGVDF
-	TRBV5-6	TRBJ1-2	CASSSVGTGRNYGYTF
many	TRBV20-1	TRBJ1-5	CSARSQGDQPQHF
-	TRBV12-3/TRBV12-4	TRBJ2-1	CASSATSGGMNNEQFF
-	TRBV28	TRBJ1-1	CASSPYRVNTEAFF
-	TRBV29-1	TRBJ2-3	CSVDLGGQADTQYF
-	TRBV7-9	TRBJ1-4	CASSSGDQMEKLFF
few	TRBV5-1	TRBJ2-3	CASSLGSGTSGEDTQYF
many	TRBV29-1	TRBJ2-1	CSVESRPYNEQFF
-	TRBV6-2/TRBV6-3	TRBJ1-5	CASSYGTPQHF
many	TRBV20-1	TRBJ2-1	CSAHSPPAYNEQFF
-	TRBV13	TRBJ1-2	CASSNFQTGAFYGYTF
many	TRBV7-9	TRBJ1-1	CASSLVKNTEAFF
many	TRBV10-2	TRBJ2-3	CASSDPSGGMRDTQYF
once	TRBV6-6	TRBJ1-1	CASSYSPGSEAFF
few	TRBV4-3	TRBJ1-5	CASSQAVNQPQHF
many	TRBV20-1	TRBJ2-1	CSAGGGSEQFF
-	TRBV6-5	TRBJ1-2	CASSYRDRVEGYTF
many	TRBV15	TRBJ2-7	CATSRVDSYEQYF
many	TRBV29-1	TRBJ2-1	CSVDGGNGEQFF
-	TRBV5-1	TRBJ1-1	CASSLGPEEAFF
many	TRBV20-1	TRBJ1-5	CSAWGGAGEGQPQHF
many	TRBV29-1	TRBJ2-3	CSVRDQHTDTQYF
many	TRBV20-1	TRBJ1-2	CSAAKGENGYTF